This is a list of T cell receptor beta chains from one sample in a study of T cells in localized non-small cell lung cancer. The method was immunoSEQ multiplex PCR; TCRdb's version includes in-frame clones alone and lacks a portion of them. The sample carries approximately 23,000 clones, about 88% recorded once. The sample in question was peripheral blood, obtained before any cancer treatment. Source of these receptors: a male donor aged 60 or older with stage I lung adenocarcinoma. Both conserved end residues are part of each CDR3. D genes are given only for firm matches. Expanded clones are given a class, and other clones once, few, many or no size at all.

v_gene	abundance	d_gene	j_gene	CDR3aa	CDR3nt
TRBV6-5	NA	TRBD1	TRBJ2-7	CASSPPGQGDYEQYF	TGTGCCAGCAGCCCTCCGGGACAGGGTGACTACGAGCAGTACTTC
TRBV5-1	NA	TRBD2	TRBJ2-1	CASSLTSGDYNEQFF	TGCGCCAGCAGCTTGACTAGCGGGGACTACAATGAGCAGTTCTTC
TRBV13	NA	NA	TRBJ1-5	CASSFRRAGNQPQHF	TGTGCCAGCAGCTTCCGCAGGGCCGGGAATCAGCCCCAGCATTTT
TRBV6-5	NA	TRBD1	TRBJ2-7	CASSSNTGGGEQYF	TGTGCCAGCAGTTCCAATACAGGGGGAGGCGAGCAGTACTTC
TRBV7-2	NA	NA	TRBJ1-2	CASSPTRTPGGYTF	TGTGCCAGCAGCCCAACGCGAACACCGGGTGGCTACACCTTC
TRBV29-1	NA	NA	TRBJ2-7	CSVVPGGSSYEQYF	TGCAGCGTTGTGCCAGGGGGGTCATCCTACGAGCAGTACTTC
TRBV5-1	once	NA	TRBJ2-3	CASSLRGVRGSTDTQYF	TGCGCCAGCAGCTTGAGGGGTGTAAGGGGTAGCACAGATACGCAGTATTTT
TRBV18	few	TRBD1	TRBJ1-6	CASSPPGQGFSPLHF	TGTGCCAGCTCACCGCCGGGACAGGGATTTTCACCCCTCCACTTT
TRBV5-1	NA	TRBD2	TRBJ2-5	CASSLEASGAQETQYF	TGCGCCAGCAGCTTGGAGGCTAGCGGGGCCCAAGAGACCCAGTACTTC
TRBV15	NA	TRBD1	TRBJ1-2	CATSRGTGGDYYGYTF	TGTGCCACCAGCAGGGGTACAGGGGGCGATTACTATGGCTACACCTTC